This T cell receptor beta chain originates from a study of T cells in Graves' hyperthyroidism and ophthalmopathy. Amplification yielded TCR beta CDR3 regions, with RNA transcripts as the source. The HTBI set primed first-round TCR CDR3 RT-PCR. TCRdb reprocessed the multiplex PCR reads via MiXCR and lists one record per CDR3 protein. The sample has a few hundred thousand distinct CDR3 sequences, around 13% seen once. Diagnosis of hyperthyroidism was new in patients aged 18 to 65, and its duration was under 2 months. Patients with uncontrolled infections, other autoimmune diseases, pregnancy or lactation were excluded. CDR1 SGHNT and CDR2 YENEEA come from the germline V gene. Trimming cost V 1 base and J 2 bases, with 11 bases left between them. The CDR3 consists of 16 residues.

This clonotype originated in a woman aged 30 to 39 with Graves' hyperthyroidism that later progressed to Graves' ophthalmopathy. This rearrangement joins TRBV11-3 to TRBJ1-4; no clear D. Input material: blood. The CDR3 region is CASSLGMMGTNEKLFF. The CDR3 DNA follows: TGTGCCAGCAGCTTAGGAATGATGGGGACTAATGAAAAACTGTTTTTT.